Each of the 9 T cell receptor beta chains below was sequenced from the same sample in a study of T-cell reconstitution after alpha-beta-depleted transplantation in children. Unique molecular identifiers were used to barcode this TCRbeta library. TCRdb analysed the PCR reads with MiXCR anew, one entry per CDR3 protein. Here the sample spans around 450,000 distinct CDR3 sequences, 15% to 20% being singletons. Sequencing was performed on PBMCs, mostly from graft donor cells, taken 360 days after TCRalphabeta/CD19-depleted stem cell transplant. The receptors were gathered from a boy under three years old who had a stem cell transplant for Wiskott-Aldrich syndrome, so the T cells may come from the graft donor.

This chain uses TRBV20-1 with TRBJ2-3; TRBD2 matches at 10 bases. With 6 bases clipped from V and 5 bases from J, the junction kept 8 bases outside the gene matches. Germline V gene data show CDR1 as DFQATT and CDR2 as SNEGSKA (reference sequence). The CDR3 is made up of 14 amino acids. The CDR3 loop reads CSARIAGGKDTQYF. CDR3 sequence (DNA): TGCAGTGCAAGGATAGCGGGAGGAAAAGATACGCAGTATTTT.

The rearrangement joins TRBV5-1 to TRBJ1-1; D perhaps matches TRBD1 (6 bases). Trimming took 2 bases from V and 4 from J, leaving 21 bases between them. Germline V gene lookup returns CDR1 SGHRS and CDR2 YFSETQ. The CDR3 covers 17 residues. The CDR3 spells CASSFFPRGDGGTEAFF. CDR3 DNA sequence: TGCGCCAGCAGCTTTTTCCCCAGGGGTGACGGGGGCACTGAAGCTTTCTTT.

This chain joins TRBV5-6 and TRBJ1-5, with TRBD1 identical over 8 bases. The V gene end was trimmed by 1 base and the J gene end by 8 bases; junction bases not matched to a gene: 14. In germline, CDR1 is SGHDT, CDR2 YYEEEE. The length of the CDR3 is 17 residues. CDR3 in DNA: TGTGCCAGCAGCTTGCTCCGTCAGGGGGCAGGCATTAAGCCCCAGCATTTT. It translates to CASSLLRQGAGIKPQHF.

In this sample, this clonotype turned up once. This rearrangement joins TRBV19 to TRBJ2-2; unclear D gene. Trimming stripped 3 bases from V and 7 bases from J, with 6 bases between. The CDR3 is 12 residues long. Looked up from germline, CDR1 is LNHDA and CDR2 is SQIVND (reference sequence). The DNA of the CDR3 is TGTGCCAGTAGTATTGGTCGCGGGGAGCTGTTTTTT. Protein: CASSIGRGELFF.

This chain joins TRBV3-1 and TRBJ2-1; 11 bases are a match to TRBD2. V trimming: 3 bases; J trimming: 4 bases; junction bases outside the gene matches: 5. The CDR3 runs 16 residues. Germline CDR1 reads LGHDT; CDR2 reads YNNKEL (reference sequence). The DNA for the CDR3 is TGTGCCAGCAGCCAGGTAGCGGGAGGGCAATACAATGAGCAGTTCTTC. Residues: CASSQVAGGQYNEQFF.

This clonotype was observed many times. CDR3 sequence: CSVEFYGYTF. CDR3 bases: TGCAGCGTTGAGTTCTATGGCTACACCTTC. The chain combines TRBV29-1 with TRBJ1-2, with D uncertain. Trimming left V 3 bases short and J 4 bases short, with 3 bases between. The germline CDR1 and CDR2 sequences are SQVTM and ANQGSEA. The CDR3 contains 10 residues.

The chain couples TRBV6-1 to TRBJ2-7, with unresolved D. Germline CDR1 and CDR2: MNHNS and SASEGT. V was shortened by 7 bases and J by 3 bases, with 13 bases between the two germline ends. The CDR3 contains 13 residues. The CDR3 loop reads CASKKTTGYEQYF. The CDR3, as DNA: TGTGCCAGCAAGAAGACAACCGGCTACGAGCAGTACTTC.

The rearrangement uses TRBV28 and TRBJ2-7; TRBD2 matches at 7 bases. Germline V gives CDR1 MDHEN, CDR2 SYDVKM. The CDR3 is made up of 14 amino acids. V lost 7 bases to trimming and J lost 1 base; unmatched junction nucleotides: 7. CDR3 sequence: CASTLRTRSYEQYF. The CDR3 region has the DNA TGTGCCAGCACCCTCCGGACTAGGTCCTACGAGCAGTACTTC.

V and J are TRBV12-3 or TRBV12-4 and TRBJ1-4; no definite D call. The ends were cut back, 3 bases at V and 8 bases at J, with 4 bases in the middle. The CDR3 is made up of 11 amino acids. The CDR3 spells CASSFREKLFF. CDR3 coding DNA: TGTGCCAGCAGTTTTAGGGAAAAACTGTTTTTT.